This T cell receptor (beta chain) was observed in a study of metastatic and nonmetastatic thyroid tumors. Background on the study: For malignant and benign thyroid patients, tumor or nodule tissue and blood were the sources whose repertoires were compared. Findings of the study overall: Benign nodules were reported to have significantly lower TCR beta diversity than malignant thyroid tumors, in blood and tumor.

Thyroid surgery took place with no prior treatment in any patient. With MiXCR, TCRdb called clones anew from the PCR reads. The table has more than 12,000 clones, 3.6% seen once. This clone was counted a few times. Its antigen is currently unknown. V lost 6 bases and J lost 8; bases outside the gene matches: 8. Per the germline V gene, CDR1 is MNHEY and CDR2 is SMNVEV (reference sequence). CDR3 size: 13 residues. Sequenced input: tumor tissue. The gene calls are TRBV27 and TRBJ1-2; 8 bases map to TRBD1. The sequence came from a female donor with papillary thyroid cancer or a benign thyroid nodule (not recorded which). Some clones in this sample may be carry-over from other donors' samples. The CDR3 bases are TGTGCCAGCAGCCTTGGACAGGGTAGGGGCTACACCTTC. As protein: CASSLGQGRGYTF.